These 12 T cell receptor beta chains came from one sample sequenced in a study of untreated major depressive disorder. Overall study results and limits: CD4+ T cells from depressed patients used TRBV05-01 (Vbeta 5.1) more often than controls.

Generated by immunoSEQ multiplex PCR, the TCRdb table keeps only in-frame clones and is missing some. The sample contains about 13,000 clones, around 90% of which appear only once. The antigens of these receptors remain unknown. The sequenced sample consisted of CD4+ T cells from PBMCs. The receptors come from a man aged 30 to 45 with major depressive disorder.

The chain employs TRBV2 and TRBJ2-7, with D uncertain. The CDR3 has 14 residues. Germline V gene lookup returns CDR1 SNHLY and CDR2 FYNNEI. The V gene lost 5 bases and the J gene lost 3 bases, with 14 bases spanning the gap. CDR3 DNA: TGTGCCAGCAGTACATTTGGAAGTAGCTACGAGCAGTACTTC. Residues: CASSTFGSSYEQYF. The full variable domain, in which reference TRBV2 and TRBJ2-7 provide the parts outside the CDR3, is EPEVTQTPSHQVTQMGQEVILRCVPISNHLYFYWYRQILGQKVEFLVSFYNNEISEKSEIFDDQFSVERPDGSNFTLKIRSTKLEDSAMYFCASSTFGSSYEQYFGPGTRLTVT.

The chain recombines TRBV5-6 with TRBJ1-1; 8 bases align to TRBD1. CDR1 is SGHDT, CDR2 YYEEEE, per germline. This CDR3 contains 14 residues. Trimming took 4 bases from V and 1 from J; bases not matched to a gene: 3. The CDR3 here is CASSTGQGNTEAFF. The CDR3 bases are TGTGCCAGCAGCACTGGACAGGGGAACACTGAAGCTTTCTTT.

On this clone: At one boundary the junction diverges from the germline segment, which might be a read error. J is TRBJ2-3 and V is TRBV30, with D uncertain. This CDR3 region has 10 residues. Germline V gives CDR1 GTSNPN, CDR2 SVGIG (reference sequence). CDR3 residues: CAGSTDTQYF. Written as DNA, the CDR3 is TGTGCCGGGAGCACAGATACGCAGTATTTT.

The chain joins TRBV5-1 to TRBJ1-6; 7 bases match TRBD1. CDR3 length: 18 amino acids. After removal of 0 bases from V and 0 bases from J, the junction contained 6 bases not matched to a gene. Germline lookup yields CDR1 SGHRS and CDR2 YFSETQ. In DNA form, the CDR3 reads TGCGCCAGCAGCTTGGTAGGGGGCCTAAGCTCCTATAATTCACCCCTCCACTTT. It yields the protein CASSLVGGLSSYNSPLHF.

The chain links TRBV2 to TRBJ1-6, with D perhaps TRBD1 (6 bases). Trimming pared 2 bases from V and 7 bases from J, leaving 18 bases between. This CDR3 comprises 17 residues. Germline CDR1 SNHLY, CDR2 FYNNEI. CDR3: CASSERSPRQENSPLHF. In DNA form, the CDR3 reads TGTGCCAGCAGTGAAAGATCCCCGAGACAGGAGAATTCACCCCTCCACTTT.

CDR3: CASSPGTSGNTIYF. The CDR3 DNA reads as TGCGCCAGCAGCCCCGGGACATCTGGAAACACCATATATTTT. The V gene is TRBV5-1, the J gene TRBJ1-3; D may be TRBD1 (6 bases). V lost 4 bases to trimming and J lost 1 base, with 9 bases between them. This CDR3 is built from 14 residues. The germline gives CDR1 SGHRS, CDR2 YFSETQ.

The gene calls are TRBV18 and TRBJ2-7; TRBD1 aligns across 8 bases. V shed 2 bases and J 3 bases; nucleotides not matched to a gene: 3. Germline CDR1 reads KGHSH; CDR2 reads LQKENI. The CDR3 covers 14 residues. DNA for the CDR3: TGTGCCAGCTCACCAGACAGGGGCAGCTACGAGCAGTACTTC. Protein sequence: CASSPDRGSYEQYF.

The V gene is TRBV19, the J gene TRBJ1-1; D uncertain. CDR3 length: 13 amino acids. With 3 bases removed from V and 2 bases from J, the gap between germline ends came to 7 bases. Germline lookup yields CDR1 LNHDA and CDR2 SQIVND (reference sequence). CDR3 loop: CASSMNSNTEAFF. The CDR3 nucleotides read TGTGCCAGTAGTATGAACAGCAACACTGAAGCTTTCTTT.

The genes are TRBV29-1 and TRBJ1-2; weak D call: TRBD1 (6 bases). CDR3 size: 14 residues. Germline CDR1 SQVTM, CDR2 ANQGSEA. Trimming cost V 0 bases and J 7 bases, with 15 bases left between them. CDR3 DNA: TGCAGCGTTGAAGATCGGTACAGGGCTTCTGGCTACACCTTC. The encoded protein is CSVEDRYRASGYTF.

The CDR3 is CASSEGRDRPQHF. As DNA, the CDR3 is TGTGCCAGCTCGGAGGGCAGGGACCGGCCCCAGCATTTT. The chain employs TRBV18 and TRBJ1-5; TRBD1 might be the D (5 bases). Germline V gene lookup returns CDR1 KGHSH and CDR2 LQKENI. The V end lost 6 bases, the J end lost 9 bases, and 15 bases lay between the germline ends. The CDR3 spans 13 residues.

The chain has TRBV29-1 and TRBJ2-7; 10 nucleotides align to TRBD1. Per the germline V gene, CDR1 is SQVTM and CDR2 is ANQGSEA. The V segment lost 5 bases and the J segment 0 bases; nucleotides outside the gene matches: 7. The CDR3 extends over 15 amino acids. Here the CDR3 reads CSVYAGQGYSYEQYF. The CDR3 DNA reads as TGCAGCGTTTACGCGGGACAGGGGTACTCCTACGAGCAGTACTTC.

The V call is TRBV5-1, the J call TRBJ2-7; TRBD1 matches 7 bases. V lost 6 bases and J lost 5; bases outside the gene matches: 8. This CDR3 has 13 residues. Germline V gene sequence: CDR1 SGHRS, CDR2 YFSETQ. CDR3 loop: CASKTGNRHEQYF. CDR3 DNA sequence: TGCGCCAGCAAGACAGGGAATCGCCACGAGCAGTACTTC.